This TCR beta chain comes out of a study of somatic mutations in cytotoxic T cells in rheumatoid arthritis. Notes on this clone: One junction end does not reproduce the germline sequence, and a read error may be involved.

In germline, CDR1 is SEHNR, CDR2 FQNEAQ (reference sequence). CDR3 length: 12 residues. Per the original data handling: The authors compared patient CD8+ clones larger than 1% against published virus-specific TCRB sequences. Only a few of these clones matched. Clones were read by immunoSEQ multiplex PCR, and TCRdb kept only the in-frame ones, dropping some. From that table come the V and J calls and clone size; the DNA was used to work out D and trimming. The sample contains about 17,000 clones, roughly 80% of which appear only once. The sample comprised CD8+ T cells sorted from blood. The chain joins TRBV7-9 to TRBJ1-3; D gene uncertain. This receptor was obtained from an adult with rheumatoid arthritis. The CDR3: CASSPSSVGEDF. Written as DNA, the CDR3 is TGTGCCAGCAGCCCATCTAGTGTGGGCGAAGATTTT.